This T cell receptor (beta chain) was sequenced in a study of STAT3 mutations in large granular lymphocyte leukemia. Worth noting for this clone: What it binds is unknown.

Study-wide results and caveats: Samples missed the first appearance of the clone. In T-cell large granular lymphocyte leukemia, about half of patients showed multiple immunodominant subclonotypes.

TCRdb keeps only in-frame clones here, not all; method: immunoSEQ multiplex PCR. The profile shows some 10,000 clones, around nine tenths of them singletons. The sequenced sample consisted of peripheral blood mononuclear cells. The clonotype was recovered from a man aged 60-69 years with T-cell large granular lymphocyte leukemia. Some clones in this sample may be carry-over from other donors' samples.

This CDR3 is CATSRLNSPNTGELFF. CDR3 in DNA: TGTGCCACCAGCAGACTTAATTCCCCGAACACCGGGGAGCTGTTTTTT. The genes are TRBV15 and TRBJ2-2; D remains unclear. CDR1 is LNHNV, CDR2 YYDKDF, per germline (reference sequence). The CDR3 runs 16 residues. The V and J ends lost 2 bases and 0 bases respectively, with 10 bases between them. Variable domain in full (rest from reference TRBV15 and TRBJ2-2): DAMVIQNPRYQVTQFGKPVTLSCSQTLNHNVMYWYQQKSSQAPKLLFHYYDKDFNNEADTPDNFQSRRPNTSFCFLDIRSPGLGDTAMYLCATSRLNSPNTGELFFGEGSRLTVL.